This T cell receptor (beta chain) stems from a study of ipilimumab plus nivolumab after autologous stem cell transplantation. The data were produced by immunoSEQ multiplex PCR, yet TCRdb's version contains in-frame clones alone and is incomplete. The data contain 10,000 to 15,000 clones, less than 80% of them seen just once; the ten biggest clones take up around 15%. The CDR3 length is 13 residues. The germline CDR1 and CDR2 sequences are SGHDT and YYEEEE. V lost 0 bases and J lost 7, with 10 bases in between. This chain connects TRBV5-6 to TRBJ1-1, with D perhaps TRBD1 (6 bases). This TCR was recovered from a male donor with diffuse large B-cell lymphoma. The specimen comprised PBMCs, sampled in a trial of ipilimumab plus nivolumab as post-transplant consolidation. The chain's CDR3 is CASSLETGNEAFF. DNA of the CDR3: TGTGCCAGCAGCTTGGAAACAGGGAATGAAGCTTTCTTT. Based on the CDR3 plus reference TRBV5-6 and TRBJ1-1, the full variable domain is DAGVTQSPTHLIKTRGQQVTLRCSPKSGHDTVSWYQQALGQGPQFIFQYYEEEERQRGNFPDRFSGHQFPNYSSELNVNALLLGDSALYLCASSLETGNEAFFGQGTRLTVV.